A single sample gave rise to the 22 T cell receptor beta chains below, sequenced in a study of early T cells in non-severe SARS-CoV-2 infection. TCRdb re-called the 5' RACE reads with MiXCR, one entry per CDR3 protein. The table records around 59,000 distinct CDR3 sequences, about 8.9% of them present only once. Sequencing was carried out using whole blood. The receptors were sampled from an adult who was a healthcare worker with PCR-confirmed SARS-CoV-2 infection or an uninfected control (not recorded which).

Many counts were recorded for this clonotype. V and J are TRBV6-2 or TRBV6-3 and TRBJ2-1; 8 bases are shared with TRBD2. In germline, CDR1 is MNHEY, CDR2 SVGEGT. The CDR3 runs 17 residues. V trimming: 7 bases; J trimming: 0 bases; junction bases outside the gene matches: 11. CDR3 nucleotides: TGTGCCAGCACGGGGGGGTCGGGCATCGTCTCCTACAATGAGCAGTTCTTC. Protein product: CASTGGSGIVSYNEQFF.

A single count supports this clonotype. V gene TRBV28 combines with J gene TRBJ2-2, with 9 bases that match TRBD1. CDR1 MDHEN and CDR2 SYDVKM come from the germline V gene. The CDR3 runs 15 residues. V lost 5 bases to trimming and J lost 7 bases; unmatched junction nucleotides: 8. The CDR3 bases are TGTGCCAGCAGTCCCGCCGGACAGGGGATCGGGGAGCTGTTTTTT. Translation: CASSPAGQGIGELFF.

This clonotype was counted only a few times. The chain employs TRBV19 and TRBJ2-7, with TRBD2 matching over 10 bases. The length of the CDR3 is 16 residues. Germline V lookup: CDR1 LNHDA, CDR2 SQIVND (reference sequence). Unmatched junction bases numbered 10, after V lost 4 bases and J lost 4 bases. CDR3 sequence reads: CASSRIAGGAEYEQYF. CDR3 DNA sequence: TGTGCCAGTAGTAGGATAGCGGGAGGAGCAGAGTACGAGCAGTACTTC. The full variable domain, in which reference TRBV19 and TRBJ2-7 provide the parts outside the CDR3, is DGGITQSPKYLFRKEGQNVTLSCEQNLNHDAMYWYRQDPGQGLRLIYYSQIVNDFQKGDIAEGYSVSREKKESFPLTVTSAQKNPTAFYLCASSRIAGGAEYEQYFGPGTRLTVT.

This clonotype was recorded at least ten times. CDR3 sequence: CSVAVDYNEQFF. In DNA, the CDR3 is TGCAGCGTCGCTGTGGATTACAATGAGCAGTTCTTC. This sequence joins TRBV29-1 and TRBJ2-1; D is unclear. V dropped 6 bases and J dropped 4 bases, with 10 bases sitting between them. The length of the CDR3 is 12 residues. Germline values: CDR1 SQVTM, CDR2 ANQGSEA.

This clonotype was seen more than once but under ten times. The CDR3 DNA reads TGTGCCAGCACCGAGGGGGAAAGGGAGCAGTACTTC. Its translation: CASTEGEREQYF. The chain has TRBV12-3 or TRBV12-4 and TRBJ2-7, with a possible D match to TRBD1 (6 bases). Trimming removed 7 bases from V and 7 bases from J, with 14 bases in between. The CDR3 contains 12 residues.

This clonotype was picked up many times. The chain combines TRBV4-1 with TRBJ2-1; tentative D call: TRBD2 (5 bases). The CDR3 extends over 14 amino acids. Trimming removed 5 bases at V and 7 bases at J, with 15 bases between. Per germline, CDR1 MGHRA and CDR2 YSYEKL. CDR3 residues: CASSYPGLANEQFF. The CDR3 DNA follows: TGCGCCAGCAGCTATCCCGGACTTGCTAATGAGCAGTTCTTC.

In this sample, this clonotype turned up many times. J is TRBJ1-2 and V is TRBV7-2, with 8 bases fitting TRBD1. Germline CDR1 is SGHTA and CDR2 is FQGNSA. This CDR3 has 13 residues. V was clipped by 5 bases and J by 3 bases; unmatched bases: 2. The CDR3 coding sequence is TGTGCCAGCAGCATACAGGGGGACTATGGCTACACCTTC. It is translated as CASSIQGDYGYTF.

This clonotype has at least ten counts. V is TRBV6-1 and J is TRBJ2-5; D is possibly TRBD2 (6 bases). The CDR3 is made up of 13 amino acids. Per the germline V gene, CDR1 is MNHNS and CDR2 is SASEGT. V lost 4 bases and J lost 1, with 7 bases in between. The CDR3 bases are TGTGCCAGCAGTGTAGCGGCCCAAGAGACCCAGTACTTC. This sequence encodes CASSVAAQETQYF.

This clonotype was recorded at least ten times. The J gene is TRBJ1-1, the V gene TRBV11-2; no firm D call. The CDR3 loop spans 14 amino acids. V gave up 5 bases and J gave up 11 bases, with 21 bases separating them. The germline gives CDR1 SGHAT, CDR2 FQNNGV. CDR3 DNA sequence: TGTGCCAGCAGCCCGGACGGTCCTATACCCGTGGCTTTCTTT. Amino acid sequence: CASSPDGPIPVAFF.

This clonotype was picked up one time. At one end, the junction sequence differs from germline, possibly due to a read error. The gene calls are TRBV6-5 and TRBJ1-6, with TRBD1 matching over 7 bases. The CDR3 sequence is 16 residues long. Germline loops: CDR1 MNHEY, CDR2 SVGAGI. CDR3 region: CASRRSRQGINSPLHF. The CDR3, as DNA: TGTGCCAGCAGACGAAGCAGACAGGGTATCAATTCACCCCTCCATTTT.

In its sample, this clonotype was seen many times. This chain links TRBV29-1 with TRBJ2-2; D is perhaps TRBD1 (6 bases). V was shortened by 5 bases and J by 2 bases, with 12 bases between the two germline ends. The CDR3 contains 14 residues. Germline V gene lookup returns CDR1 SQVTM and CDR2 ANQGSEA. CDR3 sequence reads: CSVRGQSNTGELFF. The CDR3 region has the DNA TGCAGCGTTCGCGGACAGTCCAACACCGGGGAGCTGTTTTTT.

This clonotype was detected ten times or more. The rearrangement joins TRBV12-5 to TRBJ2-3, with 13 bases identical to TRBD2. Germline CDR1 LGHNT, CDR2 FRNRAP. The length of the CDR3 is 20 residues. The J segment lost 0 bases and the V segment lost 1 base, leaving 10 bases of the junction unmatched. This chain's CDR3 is CASGLGSGTSGIPSTDTQYF. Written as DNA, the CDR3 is TGTGCTAGTGGTTTGGGATCCGGGACTAGCGGGATACCTAGCACAGATACGCAGTATTTT.

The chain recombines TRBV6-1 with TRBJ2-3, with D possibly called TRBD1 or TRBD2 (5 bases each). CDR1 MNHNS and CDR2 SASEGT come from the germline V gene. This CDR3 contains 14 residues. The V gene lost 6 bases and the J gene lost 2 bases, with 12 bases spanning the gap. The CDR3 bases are TGTGCCAGCAGGGGGGAGACTTTCACAGATACGCAGTATTTT. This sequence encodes CASRGETFTDTQYF.

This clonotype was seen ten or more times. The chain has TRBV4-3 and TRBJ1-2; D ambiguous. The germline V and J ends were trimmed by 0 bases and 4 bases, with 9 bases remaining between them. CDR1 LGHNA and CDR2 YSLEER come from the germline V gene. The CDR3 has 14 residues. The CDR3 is CASSQETRSYGYTF. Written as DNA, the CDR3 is TGCGCCAGCAGCCAAGAAACTCGGTCCTATGGCTACACCTTC.

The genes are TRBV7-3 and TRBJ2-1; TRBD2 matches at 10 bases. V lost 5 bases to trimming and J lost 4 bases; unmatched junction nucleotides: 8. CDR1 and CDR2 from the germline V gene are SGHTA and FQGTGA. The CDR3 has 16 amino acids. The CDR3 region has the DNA TGTGCCAGCAGCCTCATCCCTAGCGGGGGATACAATGAGCAGTTCTTC. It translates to CASSLIPSGGYNEQFF.

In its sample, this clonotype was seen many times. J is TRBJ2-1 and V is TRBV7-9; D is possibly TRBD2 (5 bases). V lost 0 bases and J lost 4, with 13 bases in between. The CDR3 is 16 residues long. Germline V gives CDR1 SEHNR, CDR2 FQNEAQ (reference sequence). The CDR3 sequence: CASSLALSGQYNEQFF. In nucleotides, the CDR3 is TGTGCCAGCAGCTTAGCGCTGAGCGGCCAATACAATGAGCAGTTCTTC.

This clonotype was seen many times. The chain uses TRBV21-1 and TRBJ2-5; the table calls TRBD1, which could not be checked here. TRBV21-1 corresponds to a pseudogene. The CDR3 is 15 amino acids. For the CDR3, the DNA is TGTGCCAGCAGCGGCCTGACAGTTCGATCTGAGACCCAGTACTTC. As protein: CASSGLTVRSETQYF.

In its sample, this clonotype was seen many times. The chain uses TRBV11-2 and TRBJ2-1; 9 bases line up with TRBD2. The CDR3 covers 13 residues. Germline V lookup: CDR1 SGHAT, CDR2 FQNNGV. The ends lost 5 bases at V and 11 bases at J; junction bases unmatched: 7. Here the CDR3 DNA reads TGTGCCAGCAGCCGAGAGTCTAGCGGGAAGCAGTTCTTC. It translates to CASSRESSGKQFF.

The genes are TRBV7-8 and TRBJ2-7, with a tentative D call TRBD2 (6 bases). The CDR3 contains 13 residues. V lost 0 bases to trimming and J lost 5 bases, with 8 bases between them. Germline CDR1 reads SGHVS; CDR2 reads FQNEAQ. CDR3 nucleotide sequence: TGTGCCAGCAGCTTAGCGGGGGAGGACGAGCAGTACTTC. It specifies CASSLAGEDEQYF.

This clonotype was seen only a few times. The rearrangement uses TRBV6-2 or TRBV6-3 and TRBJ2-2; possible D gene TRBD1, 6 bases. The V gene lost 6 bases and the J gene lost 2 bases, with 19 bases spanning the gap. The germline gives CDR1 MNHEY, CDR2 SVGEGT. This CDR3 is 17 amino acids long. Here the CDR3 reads CASSSLRDIRNTGELFF. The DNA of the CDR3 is TGTGCCAGCAGCTCTCTTCGGGACATTAGAAACACCGGGGAGCTGTTTTTT.

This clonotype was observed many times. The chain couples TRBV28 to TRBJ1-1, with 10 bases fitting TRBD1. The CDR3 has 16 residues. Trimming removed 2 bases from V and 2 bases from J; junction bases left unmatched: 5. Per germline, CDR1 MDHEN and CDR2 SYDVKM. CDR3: CASSLRTGGFNTEAFF. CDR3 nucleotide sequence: TGTGCCAGCAGTTTAAGGACAGGGGGATTCAACACTGAAGCTTTCTTT. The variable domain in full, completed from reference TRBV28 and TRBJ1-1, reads DVKVTQSSRYLVKRTGEKVFLECVQDMDHENMFWYRQDPGLGLRLIYFSYDVKMKEKGDIPEGYSVSREKKERFSLILESASTNQTSMYLCASSLRTGGFNTEAFFGQGTRLTVV.

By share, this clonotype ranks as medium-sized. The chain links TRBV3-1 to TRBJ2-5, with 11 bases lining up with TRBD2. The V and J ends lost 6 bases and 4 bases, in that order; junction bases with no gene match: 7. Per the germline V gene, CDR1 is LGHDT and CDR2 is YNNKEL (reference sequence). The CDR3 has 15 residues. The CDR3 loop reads CASSRLAGLGETQYF. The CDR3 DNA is TGTGCCAGCAGTAGACTAGCGGGATTGGGAGAGACCCAGTACTTC.